This TCR beta chain is drawn from a study of blood T cell repertoires in COVID-19. Those designated as exposed participants met a COVID-19 case within 2 weeks before study entry. The ends lost 5 bases at V and 0 bases at J; junction bases unmatched: 7. The germline CDR1 and CDR2 sequences are SGHTA and FQGTGA. The CDR3 is 16 residues long. The method was immunoSEQ multiplex PCR; TCRdb's version includes in-frame clones alone and lacks a portion of them. This sample yields 200,000 to 300,000 clones, of which over 80% are seen a single time; roughly 0.95% belongs to the top ten. The sequencing input was PBMCs or T cells enriched from blood (not recorded which). The source of this sequence is a man between 50 and 59 years old who had been exposed to COVID-19. This rearrangement joins TRBV7-3 to TRBJ2-1, with 7 bases matching TRBD1. CDR3 loop: CASSPLTGSSYNEQFF. For the CDR3, the DNA is TGTGCCAGCAGCCCCCTGACAGGGAGCTCCTACAATGAGCAGTTCTTC.